The T cell receptor beta chain described here comes from a study of T-cell memory formation after mild COVID-19. Study-wide background: TCR clusters were mostly confined to one donor each. General study results and limits: The study found balanced CD4/CD8 in clones contracting day 15 to 85 and a CD4+ lean in later expanders. Those CD4+ clones that contracted were mainly in CM and EM (CD8+ ones in EMRA).

V was clipped by 3 bases and J by 5 bases, with 14 bases between them. The CDR3 is 15 amino acids. Germline values: CDR1 DFQATT, CDR2 SNEGSKA (reference sequence). Amplification by 5'RACE using constant-segment primers produced TCR alpha and TCR beta cDNA libraries that carried sample barcodes and UMIs. TCRdb re-analysed the 5' RACE reads in MiXCR, keeping a single row per CDR3 protein. Found here are a few hundred thousand distinct CDR3 sequences, approximately 21% of them singletons; the top ten hold under 15%. A remark on this clonotype: Its antigen is unknown.

V and J are TRBV20-1 and TRBJ1-6; maybe TRBD1 (6 bases). Specimen: PBMCs or a T cell subset sorted from them (not recorded which). The sequence was collected from an adult woman who had mild COVID-19 (a few samples of this study predate the infection). Cell type and time point are not known. CDR3 sequence reads: CSARNRETDNSPLHF. The CDR3 region has the DNA TGCAGTGCTAGGAACAGGGAGACCGATAATTCACCCCTCCACTTT.